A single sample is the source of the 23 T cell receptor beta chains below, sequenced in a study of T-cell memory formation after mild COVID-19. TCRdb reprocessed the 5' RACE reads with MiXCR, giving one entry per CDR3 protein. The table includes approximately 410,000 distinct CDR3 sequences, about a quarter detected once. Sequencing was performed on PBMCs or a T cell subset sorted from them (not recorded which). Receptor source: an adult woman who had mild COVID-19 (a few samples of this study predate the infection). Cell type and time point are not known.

CDR3 in DNA: TGTGCCAGCAGCGTTGCCTCTGACCCCTACTACGAGCAGTACTTC. Translated: CASSVASDPYYEQYF. This chain links TRBV9 with TRBJ2-7; D is undetermined. The CDR3 has 15 amino acids. Trimming took off 2 bases at V and 3 bases at J, with 15 bases between the two ends. Germline V gives CDR1 SGDLS, CDR2 YYNGEE.

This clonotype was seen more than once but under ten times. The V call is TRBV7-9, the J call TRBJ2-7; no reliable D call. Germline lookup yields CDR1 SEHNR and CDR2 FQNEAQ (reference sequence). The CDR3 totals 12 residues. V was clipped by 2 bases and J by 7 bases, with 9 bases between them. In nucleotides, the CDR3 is TGTGCCAGCAGCTTACTACTTGAGGAGCAGTACTTC. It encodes CASSLLLEEQYF. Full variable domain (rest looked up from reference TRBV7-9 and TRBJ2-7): DTGVSQNPRHKITKRGQNVTFRCDPISEHNRLYWYRQTLGQGPEFLTYFQNEAQLEKSRLLSDRFSAERPKGSFSTLEIQRTEQGDSAMYLCASSLLLEEQYFGPGTRLTVT.

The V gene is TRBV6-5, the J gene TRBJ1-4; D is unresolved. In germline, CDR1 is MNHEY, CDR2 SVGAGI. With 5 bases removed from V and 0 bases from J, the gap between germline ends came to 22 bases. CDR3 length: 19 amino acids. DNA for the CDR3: TGTGCCAGCAGTCGAGGACGGTTGGACCCCTTAGCAACTAATGAAAAACTGTTTTTT. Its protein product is CASSRGRLDPLATNEKLFF.

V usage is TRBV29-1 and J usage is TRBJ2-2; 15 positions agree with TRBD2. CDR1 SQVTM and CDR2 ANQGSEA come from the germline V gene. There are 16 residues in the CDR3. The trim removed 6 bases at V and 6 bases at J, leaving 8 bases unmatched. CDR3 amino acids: CSVSGGLAGGPGELFF. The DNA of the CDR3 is TGCAGCGTCTCCGGGGGACTAGCGGGAGGCCCCGGGGAGCTGTTTTTT.

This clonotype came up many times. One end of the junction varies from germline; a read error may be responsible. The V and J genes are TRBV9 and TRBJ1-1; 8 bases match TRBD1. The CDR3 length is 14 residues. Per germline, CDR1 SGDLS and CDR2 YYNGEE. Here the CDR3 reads CASSAGQGNTEAFF. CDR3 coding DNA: TGCGCCAGCAGCGCCGGACAGGGGAACACTGAAGCTTTCTTT.

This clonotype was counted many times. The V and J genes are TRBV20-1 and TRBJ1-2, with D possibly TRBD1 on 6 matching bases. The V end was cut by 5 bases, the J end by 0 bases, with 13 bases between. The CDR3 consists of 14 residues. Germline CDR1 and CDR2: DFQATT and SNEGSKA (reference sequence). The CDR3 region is CSADPQGTNYGYTF. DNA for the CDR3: TGCAGTGCTGATCCACAGGGCACTAACTATGGCTACACCTTC.

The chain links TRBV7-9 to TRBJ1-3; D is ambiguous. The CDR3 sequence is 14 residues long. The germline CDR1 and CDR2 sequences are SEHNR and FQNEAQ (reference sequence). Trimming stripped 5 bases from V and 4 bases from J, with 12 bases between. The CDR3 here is CASSPDYSGNTIYF. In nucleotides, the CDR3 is TGTGCCAGCAGCCCCGACTACTCAGGAAACACCATATATTTT.

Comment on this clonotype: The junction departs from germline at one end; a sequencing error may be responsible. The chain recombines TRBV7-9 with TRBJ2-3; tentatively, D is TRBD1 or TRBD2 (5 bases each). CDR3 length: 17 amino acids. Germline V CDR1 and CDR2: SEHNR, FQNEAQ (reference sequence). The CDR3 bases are TGTTCCAGCAGCTTATGGGACGGGACCCCCACGGCAGATACGCAGTATTTT. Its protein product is CSSSLWDGTPTADTQYF.

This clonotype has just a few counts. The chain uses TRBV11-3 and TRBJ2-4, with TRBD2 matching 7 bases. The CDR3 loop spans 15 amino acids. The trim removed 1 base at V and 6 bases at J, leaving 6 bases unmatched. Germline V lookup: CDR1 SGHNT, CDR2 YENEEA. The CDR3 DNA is TGTGCCAGCAGCTTAGGGTCCAGCGGGACAAACATTCAGTACTTC. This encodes CASSLGSSGTNIQYF. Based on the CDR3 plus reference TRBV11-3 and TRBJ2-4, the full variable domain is EAGVVQSPRYKIIEKKQPVAFWCNPISGHNTLYWYLQNLGQGPELLIRYENEEAVDDSQLPKDRFSAERLKGVDSTLKIQPAELGDSAVYLCASSLGSSGTNIQYFGAGTRLSVL.

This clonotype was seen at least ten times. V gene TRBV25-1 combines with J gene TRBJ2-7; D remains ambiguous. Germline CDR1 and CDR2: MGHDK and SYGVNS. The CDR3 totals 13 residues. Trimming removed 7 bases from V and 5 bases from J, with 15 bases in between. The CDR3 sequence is CASTDPPGDEQYF. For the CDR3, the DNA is TGTGCCAGCACAGACCCACCAGGAGACGAGCAGTACTTC.

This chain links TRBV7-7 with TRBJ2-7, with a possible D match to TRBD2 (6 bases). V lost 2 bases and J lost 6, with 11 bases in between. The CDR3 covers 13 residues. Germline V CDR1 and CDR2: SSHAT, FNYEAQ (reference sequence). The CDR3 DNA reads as TGTGCCAGCAGCTTACAGGTGGGAGGCGAGCAGTACTTC. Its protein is CASSLQVGGEQYF.

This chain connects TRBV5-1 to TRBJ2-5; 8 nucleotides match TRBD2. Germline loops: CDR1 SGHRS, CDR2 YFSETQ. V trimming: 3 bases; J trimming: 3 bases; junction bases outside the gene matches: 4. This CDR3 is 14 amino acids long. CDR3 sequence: CASSYGGAEETQYF. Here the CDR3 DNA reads TGCGCCAGCAGCTACGGGGGGGCCGAAGAGACCCAGTACTTC. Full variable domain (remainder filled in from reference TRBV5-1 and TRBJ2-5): KAGVTQTPRYLIKTRGQQVTLSCSPISGHRSVSWYQQTPGQGLQFLFEYFSETQRNKGNFPGRFSGRQFSNSRSEMNVSTLELGDSALYLCASSYGGAEETQYFGPGTRLLVL.

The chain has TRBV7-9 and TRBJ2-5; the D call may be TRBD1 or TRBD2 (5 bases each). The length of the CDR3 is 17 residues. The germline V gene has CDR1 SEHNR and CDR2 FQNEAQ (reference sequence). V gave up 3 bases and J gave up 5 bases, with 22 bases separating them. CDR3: CASSFWGDSHGGETQYF. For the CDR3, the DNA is TGTGCCAGCAGCTTTTGGGGCGACAGTCATGGCGGGGAGACCCAGTACTTC.

The CDR3 nucleotides read TGTGCCAGCAGCTTGTGGGGGGAAAACATTCAGTACTTC. It codes for CASSLWGENIQYF. The V call is TRBV5-6, the J call TRBJ2-4, with TRBD2 as a possible D gene (6 bases). CDR1 is SGHDT, CDR2 YYEEEE, per germline. The CDR3 has 13 residues. Trimming removed 1 base at V and 5 bases at J, with 7 bases between.

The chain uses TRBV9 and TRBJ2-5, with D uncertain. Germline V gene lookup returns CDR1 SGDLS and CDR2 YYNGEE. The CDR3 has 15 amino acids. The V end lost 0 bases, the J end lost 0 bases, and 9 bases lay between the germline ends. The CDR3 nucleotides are TGTGCCAGCAGCGTAGGGGTCTCGTACCAAGAGACCCAGTACTTC. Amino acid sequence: CASSVGVSYQETQYF.

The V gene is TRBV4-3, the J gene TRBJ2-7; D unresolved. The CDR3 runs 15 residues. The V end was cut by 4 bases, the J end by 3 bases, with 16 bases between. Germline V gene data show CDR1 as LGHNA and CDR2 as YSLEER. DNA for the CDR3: TGCGCCAGCAGCCGAAGTCGATCCGGGCGCTACGAGCAGTACTTC. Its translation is CASSRSRSGRYEQYF.

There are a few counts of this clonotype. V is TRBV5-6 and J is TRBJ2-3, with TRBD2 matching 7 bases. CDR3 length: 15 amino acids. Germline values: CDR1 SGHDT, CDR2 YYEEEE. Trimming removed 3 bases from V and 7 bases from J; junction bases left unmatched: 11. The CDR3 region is CASSYAGLAEYTQYF. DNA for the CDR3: TGTGCCAGCAGCTACGCAGGGCTAGCGGAATATACGCAGTATTTT.

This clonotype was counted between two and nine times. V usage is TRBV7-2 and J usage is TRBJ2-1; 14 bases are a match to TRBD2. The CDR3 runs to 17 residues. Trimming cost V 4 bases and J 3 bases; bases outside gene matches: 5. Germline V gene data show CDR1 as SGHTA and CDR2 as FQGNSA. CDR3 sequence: CASSSMGTSGSYNEQFF. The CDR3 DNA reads TGTGCCAGCAGCTCCATGGGGACTAGCGGGAGCTACAATGAGCAGTTCTTC.

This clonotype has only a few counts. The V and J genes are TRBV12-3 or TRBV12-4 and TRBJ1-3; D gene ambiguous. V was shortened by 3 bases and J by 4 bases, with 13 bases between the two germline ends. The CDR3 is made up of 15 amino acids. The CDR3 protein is CASSFGGGSGNTIYF. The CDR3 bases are TGTGCCAGCAGTTTTGGTGGAGGGTCAGGAAACACCATATATTTT.

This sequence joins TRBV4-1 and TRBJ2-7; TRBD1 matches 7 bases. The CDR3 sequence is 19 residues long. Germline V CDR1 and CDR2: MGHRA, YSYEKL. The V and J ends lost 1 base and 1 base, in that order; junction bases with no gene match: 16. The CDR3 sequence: CASSQVVDRVVAGSYEQYF. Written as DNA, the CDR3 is TGCGCCAGCAGCCAAGTGGTAGACAGGGTGGTCGCCGGATCCTACGAGCAGTACTTC.

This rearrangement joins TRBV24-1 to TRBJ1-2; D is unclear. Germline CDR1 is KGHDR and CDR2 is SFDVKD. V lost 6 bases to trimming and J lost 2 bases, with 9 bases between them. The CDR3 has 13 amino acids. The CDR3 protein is CATSTGLNYGYTF. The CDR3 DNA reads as TGTGCCACCAGTACCGGGTTAAACTATGGCTACACCTTC.

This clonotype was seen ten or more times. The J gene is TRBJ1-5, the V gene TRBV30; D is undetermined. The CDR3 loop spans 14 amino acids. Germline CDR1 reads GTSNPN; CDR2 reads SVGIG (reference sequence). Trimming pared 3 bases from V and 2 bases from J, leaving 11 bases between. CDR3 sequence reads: CAWSGDAGNQPQHF. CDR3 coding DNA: TGTGCCTGGAGCGGGGATGCGGGCAATCAGCCCCAGCATTTT.

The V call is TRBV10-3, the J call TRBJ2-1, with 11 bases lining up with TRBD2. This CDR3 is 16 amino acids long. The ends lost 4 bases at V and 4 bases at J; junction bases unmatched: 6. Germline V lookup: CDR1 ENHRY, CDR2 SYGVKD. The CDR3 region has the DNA TGTGCCATCAGTGCCCTAGCGGGGGGCGCATACAATGAGCAGTTCTTC. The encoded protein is CAISALAGGAYNEQFF.